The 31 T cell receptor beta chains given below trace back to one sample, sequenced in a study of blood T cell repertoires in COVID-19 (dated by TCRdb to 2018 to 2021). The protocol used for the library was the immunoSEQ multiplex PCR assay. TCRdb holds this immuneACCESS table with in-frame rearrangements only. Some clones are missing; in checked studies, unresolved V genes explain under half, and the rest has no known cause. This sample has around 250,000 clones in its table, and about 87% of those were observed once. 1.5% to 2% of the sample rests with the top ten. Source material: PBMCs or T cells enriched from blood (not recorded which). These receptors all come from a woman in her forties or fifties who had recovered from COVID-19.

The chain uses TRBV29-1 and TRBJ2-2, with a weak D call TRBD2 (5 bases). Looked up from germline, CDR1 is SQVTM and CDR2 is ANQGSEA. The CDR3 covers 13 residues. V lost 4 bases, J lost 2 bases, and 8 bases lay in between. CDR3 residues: CSVVEVNTGELFF. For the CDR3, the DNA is TGCAGCGTTGTGGAGGTTAACACCGGGGAGCTGTTTTTT.

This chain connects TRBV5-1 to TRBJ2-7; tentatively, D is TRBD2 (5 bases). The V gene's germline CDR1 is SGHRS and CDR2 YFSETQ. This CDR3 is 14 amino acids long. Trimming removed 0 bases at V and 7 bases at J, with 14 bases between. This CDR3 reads CASSLDSTTGEQYF. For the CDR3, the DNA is TGCGCCAGCAGCTTGGATAGTACGACGGGGGAGCAGTACTTC.

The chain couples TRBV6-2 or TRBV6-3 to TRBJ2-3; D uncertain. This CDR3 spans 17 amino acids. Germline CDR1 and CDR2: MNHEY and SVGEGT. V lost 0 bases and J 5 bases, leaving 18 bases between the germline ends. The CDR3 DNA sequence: TGTGCCAGCAGTTACTCGATGAGTAGAACGGGTGGAGATACGCAGTATTTT. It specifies CASSYSMSRTGGDTQYF.

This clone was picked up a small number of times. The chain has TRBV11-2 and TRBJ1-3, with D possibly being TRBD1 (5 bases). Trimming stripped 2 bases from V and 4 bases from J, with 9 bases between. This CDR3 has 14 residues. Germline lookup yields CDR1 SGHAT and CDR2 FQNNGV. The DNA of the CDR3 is TGTGCCAGCAGCTTACAGGGACTCGGAAACACCATATATTTT. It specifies CASSLQGLGNTIYF.

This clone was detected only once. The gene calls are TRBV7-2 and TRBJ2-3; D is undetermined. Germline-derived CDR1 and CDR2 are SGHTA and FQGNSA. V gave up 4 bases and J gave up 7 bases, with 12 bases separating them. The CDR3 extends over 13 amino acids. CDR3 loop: CASSSRLVNTQYF. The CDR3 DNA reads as TGTGCCAGCAGCTCCCGACTTGTGAATACGCAGTATTTT.

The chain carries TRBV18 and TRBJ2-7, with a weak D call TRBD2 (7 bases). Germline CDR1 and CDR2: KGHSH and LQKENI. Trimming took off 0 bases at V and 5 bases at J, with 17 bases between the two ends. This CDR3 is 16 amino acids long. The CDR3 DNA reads TGTGCCAGCTCACCACCTCTCGGGGGGCTCCGGAACGAGCAGTACTTC. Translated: CASSPPLGGLRNEQYF.

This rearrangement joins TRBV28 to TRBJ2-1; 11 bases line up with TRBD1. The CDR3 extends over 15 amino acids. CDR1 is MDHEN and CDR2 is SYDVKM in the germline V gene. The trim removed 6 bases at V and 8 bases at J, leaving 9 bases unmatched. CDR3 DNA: TGTGCCAGCAGCTCCCGGGACAGGGGGTCGGATGAGCAGTTCTTC. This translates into CASSSRDRGSDEQFF.

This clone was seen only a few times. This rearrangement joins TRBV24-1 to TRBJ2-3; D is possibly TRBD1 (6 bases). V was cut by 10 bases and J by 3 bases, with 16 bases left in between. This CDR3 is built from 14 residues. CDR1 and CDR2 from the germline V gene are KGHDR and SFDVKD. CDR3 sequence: CATGARTGTDTQYF. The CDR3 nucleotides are TGTGCCACTGGGGCCCGTACAGGGACAGATACGCAGTATTTT.

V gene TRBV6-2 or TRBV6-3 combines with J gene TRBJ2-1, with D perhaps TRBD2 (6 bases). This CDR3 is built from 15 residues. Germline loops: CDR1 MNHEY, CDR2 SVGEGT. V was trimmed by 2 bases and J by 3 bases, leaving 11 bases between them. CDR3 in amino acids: CASSYPLANYNEQFF. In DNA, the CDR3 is TGTGCCAGCAGTTACCCACTAGCAAACTACAATGAGCAGTTCTTC.

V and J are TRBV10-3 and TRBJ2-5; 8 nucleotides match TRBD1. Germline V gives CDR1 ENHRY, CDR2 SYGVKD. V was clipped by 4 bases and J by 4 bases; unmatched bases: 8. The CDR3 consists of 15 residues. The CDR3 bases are TGTGCCATCAGTGGTTCGACAGGGGTACGAGAGACCCAGTACTTC. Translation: CAISGSTGVRETQYF.

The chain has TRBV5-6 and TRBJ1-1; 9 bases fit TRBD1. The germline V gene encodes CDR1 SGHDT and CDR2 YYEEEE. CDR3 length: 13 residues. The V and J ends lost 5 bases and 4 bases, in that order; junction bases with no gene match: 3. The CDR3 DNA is TGTGCCAGCAGATGGGGACAGGGCACTGAAGCTTTCTTT. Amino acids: CASRWGQGTEAFF.

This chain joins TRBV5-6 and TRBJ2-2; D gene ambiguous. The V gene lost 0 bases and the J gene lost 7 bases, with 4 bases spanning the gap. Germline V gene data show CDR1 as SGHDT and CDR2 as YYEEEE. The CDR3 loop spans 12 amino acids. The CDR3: CASSLAGGELFF. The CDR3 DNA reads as TGTGCCAGCAGCTTGGCGGGCGGGGAGCTGTTTTTT.

The CDR3 here is CASSLSSSSTYEQYF. The CDR3, as DNA: TGTGCCAGCAGCTTGTCTAGTTCGAGTACCTACGAGCAGTACTTC. The rearrangement uses TRBV11-2 and TRBJ2-7; no clear D gene. Germline V lookup: CDR1 SGHAT, CDR2 FQNNGV. The CDR3 extends over 15 amino acids. The V end lost 3 bases, the J end lost 2 bases, and 14 bases lay between the germline ends.

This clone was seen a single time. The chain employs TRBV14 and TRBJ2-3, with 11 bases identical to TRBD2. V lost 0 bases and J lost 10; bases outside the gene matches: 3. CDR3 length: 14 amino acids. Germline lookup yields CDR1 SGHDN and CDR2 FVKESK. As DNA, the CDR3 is TGTGCCAGCAGCCAAGATACTAGCGGGAGCTCGCAGTATTTT. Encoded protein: CASSQDTSGSSQYF.

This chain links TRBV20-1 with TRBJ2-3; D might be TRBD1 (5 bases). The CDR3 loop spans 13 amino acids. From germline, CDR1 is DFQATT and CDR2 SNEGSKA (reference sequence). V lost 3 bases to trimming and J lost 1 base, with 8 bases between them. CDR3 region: CSASLGRTDTQYF. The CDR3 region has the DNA TGCAGTGCTAGTTTGGGGCGCACAGATACGCAGTATTTT.

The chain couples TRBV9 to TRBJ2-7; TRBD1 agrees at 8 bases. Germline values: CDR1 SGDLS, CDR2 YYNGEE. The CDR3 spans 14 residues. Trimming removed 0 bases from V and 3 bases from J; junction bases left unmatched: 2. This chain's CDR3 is CASSVGDRSYEQYF. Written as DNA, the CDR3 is TGTGCCAGCAGCGTAGGGGACAGGAGCTACGAGCAGTACTTC.

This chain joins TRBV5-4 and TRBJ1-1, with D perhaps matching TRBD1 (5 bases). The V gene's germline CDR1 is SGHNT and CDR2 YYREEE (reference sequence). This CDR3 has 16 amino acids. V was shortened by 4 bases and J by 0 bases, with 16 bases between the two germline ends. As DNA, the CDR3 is TGTGCCAGCAGCCACCAACCAGGGCCGTTGAACACTGAAGCTTTCTTT. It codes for CASSHQPGPLNTEAFF.

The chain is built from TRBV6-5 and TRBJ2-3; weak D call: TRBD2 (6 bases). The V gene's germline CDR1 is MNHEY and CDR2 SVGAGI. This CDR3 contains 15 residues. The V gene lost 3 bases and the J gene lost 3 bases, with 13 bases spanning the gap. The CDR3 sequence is CASSYLARETDTQYF. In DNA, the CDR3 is TGTGCCAGCAGTTATCTAGCGAGAGAGACAGATACGCAGTATTTT.

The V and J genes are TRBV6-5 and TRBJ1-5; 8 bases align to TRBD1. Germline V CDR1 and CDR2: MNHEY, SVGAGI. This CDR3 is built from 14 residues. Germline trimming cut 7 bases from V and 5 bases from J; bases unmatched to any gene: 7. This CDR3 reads CASIPGQDHQPQHF. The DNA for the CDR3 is TGTGCCAGCATCCCGGGACAGGATCATCAGCCCCAGCATTTT.

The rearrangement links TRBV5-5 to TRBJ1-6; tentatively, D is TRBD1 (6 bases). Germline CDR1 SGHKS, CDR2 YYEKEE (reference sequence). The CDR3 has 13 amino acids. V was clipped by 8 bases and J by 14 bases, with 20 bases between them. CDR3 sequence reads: CASKPRGSRTLHF. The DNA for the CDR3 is TGTGCCAGTAAACCGAGGGGGTCCCGTACCCTCCACTTT. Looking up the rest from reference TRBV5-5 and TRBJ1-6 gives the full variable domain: DAGVTQSPTHLIKTRGQQVTLRCSPISGHKSVSWYQQVLGQGPQFIFQYYEKEERGRGNFPDRFSARQFPNYSSELNVNALLLGDSALYLCASKPRGSRTLHFGNGTRLTVT.

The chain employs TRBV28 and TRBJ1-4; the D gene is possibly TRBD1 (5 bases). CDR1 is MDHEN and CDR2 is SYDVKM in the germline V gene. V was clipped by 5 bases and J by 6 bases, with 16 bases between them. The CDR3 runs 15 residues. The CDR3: CASSNVGGLDEKLFF. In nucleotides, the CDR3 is TGTGCCAGCAGTAACGTGGGGGGACTGGATGAAAAACTGTTTTTT.

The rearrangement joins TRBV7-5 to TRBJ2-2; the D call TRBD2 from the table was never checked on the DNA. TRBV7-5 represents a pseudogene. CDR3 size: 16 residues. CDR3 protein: CAKHRAVNRYTGELFF. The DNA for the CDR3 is TGTGCCAAACATCGAGCGGTAAACCGGTACACCGGGGAGCTGTTTTTT.

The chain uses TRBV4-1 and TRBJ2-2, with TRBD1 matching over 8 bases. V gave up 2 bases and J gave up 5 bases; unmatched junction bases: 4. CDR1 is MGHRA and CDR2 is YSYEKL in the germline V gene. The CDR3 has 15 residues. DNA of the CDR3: TGCGCCAGCAGCCAACAGGGGGCAGGTACCGGGGAGCTGTTTTTT. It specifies CASSQQGAGTGELFF.

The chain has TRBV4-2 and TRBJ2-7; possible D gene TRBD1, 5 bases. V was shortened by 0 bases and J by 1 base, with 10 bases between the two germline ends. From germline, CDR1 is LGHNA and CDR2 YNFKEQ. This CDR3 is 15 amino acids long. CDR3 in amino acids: CASSQDRTKSYEQYF. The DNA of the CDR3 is TGTGCCAGCAGCCAAGACAGGACAAAATCCTACGAGCAGTACTTC.

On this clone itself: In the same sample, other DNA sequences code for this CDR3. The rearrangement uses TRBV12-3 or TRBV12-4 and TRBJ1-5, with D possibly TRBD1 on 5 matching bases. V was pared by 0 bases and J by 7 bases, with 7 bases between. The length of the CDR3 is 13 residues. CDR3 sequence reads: CASSLAEGQPQHF. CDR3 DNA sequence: TGTGCCAGCAGTTTAGCGGAGGGGCAGCCCCAGCATTTT.

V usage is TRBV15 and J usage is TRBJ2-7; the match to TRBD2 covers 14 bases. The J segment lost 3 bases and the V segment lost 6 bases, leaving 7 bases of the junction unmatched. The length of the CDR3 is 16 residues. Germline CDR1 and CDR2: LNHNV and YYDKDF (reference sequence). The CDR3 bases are TGTGCCACCAGTCTTCCGGGACTAGCGGGAGTCTACGAGCAGTACTTC. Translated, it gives CATSLPGLAGVYEQYF.

The CDR3 is CASSGDSTGPAGTYGYTF. The CDR3 region has the DNA TGTGCCAGCAGTGGAGACTCAACGGGACCGGCGGGAACATATGGCTACACCTTC. This chain joins TRBV28 and TRBJ1-2, with D maybe TRBD1 (5 bases). CDR1 is MDHEN and CDR2 is SYDVKM in the germline V gene. V was trimmed by 5 bases and J by 5 bases, leaving 27 bases between them. The CDR3 consists of 18 residues.

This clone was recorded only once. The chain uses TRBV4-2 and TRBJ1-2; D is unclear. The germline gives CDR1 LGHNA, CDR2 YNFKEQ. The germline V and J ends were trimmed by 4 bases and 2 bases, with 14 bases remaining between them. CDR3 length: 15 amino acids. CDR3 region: CASSPELRPNYGYTF. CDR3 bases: TGTGCCAGCAGCCCTGAACTCAGGCCCAACTATGGCTACACCTTC.

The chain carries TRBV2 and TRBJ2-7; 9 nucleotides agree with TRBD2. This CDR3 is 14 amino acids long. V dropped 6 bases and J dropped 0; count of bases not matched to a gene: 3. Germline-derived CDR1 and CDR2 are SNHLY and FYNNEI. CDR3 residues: CASRVSGSSYEQYF. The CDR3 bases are TGTGCCAGCAGGGTTAGCGGGAGCTCCTACGAGCAGTACTTC.

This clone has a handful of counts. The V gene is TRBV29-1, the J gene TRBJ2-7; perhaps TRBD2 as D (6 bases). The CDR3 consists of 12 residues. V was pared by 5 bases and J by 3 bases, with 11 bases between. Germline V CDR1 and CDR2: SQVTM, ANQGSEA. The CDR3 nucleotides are TGCAGCGTTTTGGAGGGTATCTACGAGCAGTACTTC. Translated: CSVLEGIYEQYF.

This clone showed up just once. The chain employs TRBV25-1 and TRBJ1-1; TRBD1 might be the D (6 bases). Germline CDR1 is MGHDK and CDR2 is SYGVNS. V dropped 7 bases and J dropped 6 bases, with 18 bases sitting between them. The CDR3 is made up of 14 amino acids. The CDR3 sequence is CASTYTGRSAEAFF. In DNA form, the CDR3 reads TGTGCCAGCACCTATACAGGGAGAAGCGCTGAAGCTTTCTTT.